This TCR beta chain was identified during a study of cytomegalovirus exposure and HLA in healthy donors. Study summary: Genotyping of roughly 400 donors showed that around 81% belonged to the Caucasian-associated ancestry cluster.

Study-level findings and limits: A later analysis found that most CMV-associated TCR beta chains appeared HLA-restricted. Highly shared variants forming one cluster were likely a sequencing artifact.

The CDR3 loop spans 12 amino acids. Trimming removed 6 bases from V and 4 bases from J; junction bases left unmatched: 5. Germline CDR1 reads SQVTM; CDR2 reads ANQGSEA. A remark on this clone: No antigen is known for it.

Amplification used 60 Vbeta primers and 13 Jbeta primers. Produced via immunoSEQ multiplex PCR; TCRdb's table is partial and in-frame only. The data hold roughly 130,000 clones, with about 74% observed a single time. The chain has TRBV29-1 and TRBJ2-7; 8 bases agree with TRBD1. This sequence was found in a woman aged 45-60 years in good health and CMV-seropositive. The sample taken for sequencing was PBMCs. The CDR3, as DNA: TGCAGCGTCCCAGGGGGCGAGTACGAGCAGTACTTC. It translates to CSVPGGEYEQYF.